The rows below give T cell receptor beta chains drawn from one sample of a study of T cell responses to AZD1222 COVID-19 vaccine. Produced via immunoSEQ multiplex PCR; TCRdb's table is partial and in-frame only. Counted here are more than 95,000 clones, 90% to 95% occurring once; the ten biggest clones make up 2.5% to 3.5%. This specimen was peripheral blood, taken on day 0 of AZD1222 vaccination. The receptors here all came from an adult in good health. Each CDR3 is given with its conserved first and last residue. The order of the fields is V gene, clone size, J gene, D gene, CDR3 DNA, CDR3 protein. The D gene is left open where the match is weak. The size entry is marked missing in some rows and otherwise reads once, few, many or a size class.

>TRBV28|NA|TRBJ1-4|TRBD1
TGTGCCAGCAGTTCGGACAGGACGACTAATGAAAAACTGTTTTTT
CASSSDRTTNEKLFF
>TRBV28|NA|TRBJ1-3|NA
TGTGCCAGCAGACCTATTAGCTCTGGAAACACCATATATTTT
CASRPISSGNTIYF
>TRBV6-5|NA|TRBJ1-1|NA
TGTGCCAGCAGTTACTCCCAGGGGAACATTGCTGAAGCTTTCTTT
CASSYSQGNIAEAFF
>TRBV7-9|NA|TRBJ2-1|NA
TGTGCCAGCAGCCCGGGGTGGGGCGCATACAATGAGCAGTTCTTC
CASSPGWGAYNEQFF
>TRBV18|NA|TRBJ1-6|TRBD1
TGTGCCAGCTCGCCCTTGCAGGGGGATAATTCACCCCTCCACTTT
CASSPLQGDNSPLHF
>TRBV5-4|NA|TRBJ2-5|NA
TGTGCCAGCAGCTTGGCAAGGATCCAGGGGGAGACCCAGTACTTC
CASSLARIQGETQYF
>TRBV10-2|NA|TRBJ1-4|NA
TGCGCCAGCAGTGAGTCCGGCCAAGGGGTTGAAGAAAAACTGTTTTTT
CASSESGQGVEEKLFF
>TRBV6-1|NA|TRBJ2-7|TRBD2
TGTGCCAGCAGTTCTAGCGGGAGTCCCTACGAGCAGTACTTC
CASSSSGSPYEQYF
>TRBV6-2/TRBV6-3|NA|TRBJ2-7|NA
TGTGCCAGCAGTTCCTACACCTACGAGCAGTACTTC
CASSSYTYEQYF
>TRBV3-1/TRBV3-2|NA|TRBJ2-3|NA
TGTGCCAGCAGCCAAGATGGGTGGGACCGCACAGATACGCAGTATTTT
CASSQDGWDRTDTQYF
>TRBV15|NA|TRBJ1-5|NA
TGTGCCACCAGCAGAGATGTCGGACAGCCCCAGCATTTT
CATSRDVGQPQHF
>TRBV15|NA|TRBJ1-6|TRBD1
TGTGCCACCAGCAGAGGAGGGGACAGGGCCGGTTCACCCCTCCACTTT
CATSRGGDRAGSPLHF
>TRBV15|NA|TRBJ2-7|TRBD1
TGTGCCACCAGCCAGGGGACAGGCTACGAGCAGTACTTC
CATSQGTGYEQYF
>TRBV19|NA|TRBJ2-7|NA
TGTGCCAGTAGTCACAAGGGCTACGAGCAGTACTTC
CASSHKGYEQYF
>TRBV11-3|NA|TRBJ2-1|TRBD2
TGTGCCAGCAGCCACCTAGGACTAGCGGGACGCCAGTTCTTC
CASSHLGLAGRQFF
>TRBV4-1|NA|TRBJ2-7|TRBD2
TGCGCCAGCAGCCAAGATAACCTAGCGGGATCTTACGAGCAGTACTTC
CASSQDNLAGSYEQYF
>TRBV30|NA|TRBJ1-4|NA
TGTGCCTGGAGTGTTACCAATGGTGAGAAACTGTTTTTT
CAWSVTNGEKLFF
>TRBV9|NA|TRBJ2-3|TRBD2
TGTGCCAGCAGCGTAGTAAAGGGTAGCGGGAGCGCTAGCACAGATACGCAGTATTTT
CASSVVKGSGSASTDTQYF
>TRBV7-9|NA|TRBJ2-6|NA
TGTGCCAGCAGCTTTTCTGGGGCCAACGTCCTGACTTTC
CASSFSGANVLTF
>TRBV5-5|few|TRBJ2-5|TRBD1
TGTGCCAGCAGCTACCCGGGACAGGGATTTGGAGAGACCCAGTACTTC
CASSYPGQGFGETQYF
>TRBV5-1|NA|TRBJ1-1|TRBD1
TGCGCCAGCAGCTTTATCGGTCGACAGGGATCCACTGAAGCTTTCTTT
CASSFIGRQGSTEAFF
>TRBV6-5|NA|TRBJ2-3|NA
TGTGCCAGCAGTTACTCTCGACAGGATCAAGATACGCAGTATTTT
CASSYSRQDQDTQYF
>TRBV28|few|TRBJ1-1|NA
TGTGCCAGCAGTTTTAGAGTCGGACGGACCGGGGGGGAAGCTTTCTTT
CASSFRVGRTGGEAFF
>TRBV4-1|few|TRBJ1-5|NA
TGCGCCAGCAGCCAATCCTTAAACAGGGAGAATCAGCCCCAGCATTTT
CASSQSLNRENQPQHF
>TRBV5-8|NA|TRBJ2-7|NA
TGTGCCAGCAGCCCCTCGTACGAGCAGTACTTC
CASSPSYEQYF
>TRBV19|NA|TRBJ2-7|NA
TGTGCCAGTAGTATAGACAGGGAACGGACCTACGAGCAGTACTTC
CASSIDRERTYEQYF
>TRBV18|NA|TRBJ1-1|NA
TGTGCCAGCTCACCTGGGGACTCCTTCATGAACACTGAAGCTTTCTTT
CASSPGDSFMNTEAFF
>TRBV3-1/TRBV3-2|few|TRBJ2-7|NA
TGTGCCAGCAGCCAGGTGAGCGGCGTAGGTGACGAGCAGTACTTC
CASSQVSGVGDEQYF
>TRBV29-1|NA|TRBJ2-7|TRBD1
TGCAGCGTCGGACAGGGTGGCCCCTACGAGCAGTACTTC
CSVGQGGPYEQYF
>TRBV5-1|NA|TRBJ1-1|NA
TGCGCCAGCAGCTTGGTTGTGTGGAACACTGAAGCTTTCTTT
CASSLVVWNTEAFF
>TRBV30|NA|TRBJ1-4|NA
TGTGCCTGGAGTAGGACGTCAGAAAAACTGTTTTTT
CAWSRTSEKLFF
>TRBV18|once|TRBJ2-3|NA
TGTGCCAGCTCTCCCCCCGCGGTGGCGGAGGATAAGTATTTT
CASSPPAVAEDKYF
>TRBV19|NA|TRBJ1-5|NA
TGTGCCAGTAGTGGATCCGGTCTATTGACGGTCTATAGCAATCAGCCCCAGCATTTT
CASSGSGLLTVYSNQPQHF
>TRBV5-6|NA|TRBJ1-3|TRBD1
TGTGCCAGCAGCTTGGGACCTGGACAGGGTGAAGGAAACACCATATATTTT
CASSLGPGQGEGNTIYF
>TRBV6-5|NA|TRBJ2-3|NA
TGTGCCAGCAGTTACGCACAGTTCACAGATACGCAGTATTTT
CASSYAQFTDTQYF
>TRBV6-5|NA|TRBJ1-2|NA
TGTGCCGCGGGCGAAAACTATGGCTACACCTTC
CAAGENYGYTF
>TRBV28|NA|TRBJ1-2|NA
TGTGCCAGCACCCCCCCCGGGACACTAAACTTCAACTACACCTTC
CASTPPGTLNFNYTF